The following is a T cell receptor (beta chain) sequence with its context. Its antigen is undetermined. These data originate in a study of blood T cells in healthy people across ages. Study-wide context: About one barcoded TCR beta cDNA was captured per two T cells.

All donors came from Russia, were Caucasian and healthy, and spanned ages about 6 to 95. CDR1 and CDR2 (germline): DFQATT, SNEGSKA (reference sequence). This CDR3 has 14 residues. Trimming cost V 3 bases and J 1 base; bases outside gene matches: 6. Study conclusions and caveats: CMV infection status of these donors was not known. The recorded TCR beta diversity per million T cells decreased in a roughly linear manner with age.

Alongside a J-beta primer mix, a sample-barcoded 5' primer served in a second PCR lasting roughly 6 to 11 cycles. TCRdb re-analysed the 5' RACE reads in MiXCR, keeping a single row per CDR3 protein. The sample holds around 1,700,000 distinct CDR3 sequences, roughly 27% seen once. Input material: blood. The chain combines TRBV20-1 with TRBJ2-7, with TRBD2 identical over 7 bases. This TCR came from a woman aged 25-40 years in good health. CDR3 DNA: TGCAGTGCTAGTCCGCTAGCGGTTTCCTACGAGCAGTACTTC. Protein: CSASPLAVSYEQYF.